Following are 30 T cell receptor beta chains from one sample sequenced in a study of cytomegalovirus exposure and HLA in healthy donors. The PCR contained 60 Vbeta and 13 Jbeta primers. Using immunoSEQ multiplex PCR, the repertoire was profiled, and TCRdb retains in-frame clones only, with some absent. There are more than 95,000 clones in the sample; roughly 77% occur only once, and about 5% lies in the top ten. Sequencing input: PBMCs. Source of these receptors: a man in his fifties in good health and CMV-seropositive.

The rearrangement uses TRBV4-2 and TRBJ2-3; 8 bases match TRBD2. V lost 4 bases to trimming and J lost 4 bases; unmatched junction nucleotides: 7. Germline-derived CDR1 and CDR2 are LGHNA and YNFKEQ. This CDR3 region has 15 residues. CDR3 nucleotides: TGTGCCAGCAGCCCCCGGGGGGGGCTATCAGATACGCAGTATTTT. This codes for CASSPRGGLSDTQYF.

The chain is built from TRBV19 and TRBJ2-7; D not resolved. The V end was cut by 4 bases, the J end by 6 bases, with 16 bases between. Germline V gene sequence: CDR1 LNHDA, CDR2 SQIVND (reference sequence). This CDR3 contains 14 residues. CDR3 sequence (DNA): TGTGCCAGTAGTACTACAGCTAACCAAGGCGAGCAGTACTTC. It specifies CASSTTANQGEQYF.

Worth noting for this clone: The sample has other DNA sequences that encode this CDR3 too. The chain links TRBV10-3 to TRBJ2-3; 11 bases agree with TRBD2. CDR1 and CDR2 from the germline V gene are ENHRY and SYGVKD. The J segment lost 0 bases and the V segment lost 10 bases, leaving 6 bases of the junction unmatched. The CDR3 sequence is 15 residues long. CDR3: CATGTSGPSTDTQYF. Written as DNA, the CDR3 is TGTGCCACCGGGACTAGCGGCCCGAGCACAGATACGCAGTATTTT.

The J gene is TRBJ2-2, the V gene TRBV2; the D gene is possibly TRBD1 (7 bases). The CDR3 is made up of 15 amino acids. The germline V gene encodes CDR1 SNHLY and CDR2 FYNNEI. V lost 6 bases, J lost 2 bases, and 13 bases lay in between. CDR3 coding DNA: TGTGCCAGCAGGGAGGGGACAGTCAACACCGGGGAGCTGTTTTTT. It is translated as CASREGTVNTGELFF.

This rearrangement joins TRBV7-2 to TRBJ2-1; 14 bases line up with TRBD2. The germline V gene has CDR1 SGHTA and CDR2 FQGNSA. The CDR3 contains 16 residues. Trimming cost V 6 bases and J 3 bases; bases outside gene matches: 4. The CDR3 DNA is TGTGCCAGCAGGACTAGCGGGGGGGCTGTCTACAATGAGCAGTTCTTC. This gives the protein CASRTSGGAVYNEQFF.

DNA of the CDR3: TGTGCCAGCAGTGATTTGCAGGTTAATGAAGCTTTCTTT. It translates to CASSDLQVNEAFF. J is TRBJ1-1 and V is TRBV2; D is undetermined. The germline V and J ends were trimmed by 3 bases and 7 bases, with 12 bases remaining between them. Germline values: CDR1 SNHLY, CDR2 FYNNEI. The CDR3 is made up of 13 amino acids.

The rearrangement joins TRBV4-2 to TRBJ2-5; no reliable D call. Germline loops: CDR1 LGHNA, CDR2 YNFKEQ. V was shortened by 0 bases and J by 7 bases, with 12 bases between the two germline ends. The CDR3 is 14 residues long. CDR3 region: CASSQDKPPGTQYF. The CDR3 DNA reads TGTGCCAGCAGCCAAGATAAGCCCCCGGGGACCCAGTACTTC.

V is TRBV6-6 and J is TRBJ2-7; possibly TRBD2 for D (5 bases). Deletions cut 6 bases from V and 2 bases from J, with 17 bases between. Germline-derived CDR1 and CDR2 are MNHNY and SVGAGI (reference sequence). The CDR3 extends over 15 amino acids. CDR3 nucleotides: TGTGCCAGCAGGTCACAGCAAACCGGGGCCTACGAGCAGTACTTC. Amino acids: CASRSQQTGAYEQYF.

This sequence joins TRBV9 and TRBJ1-3; a weak D match, TRBD1 (6 bases). Trimming removed 1 base from V and 6 bases from J, with 14 bases in between. The CDR3 contains 15 residues. Germline CDR1 SGDLS, CDR2 YYNGEE. CDR3 residues: CASSVRDTAANTIYF. Here the CDR3 DNA reads TGTGCCAGCAGCGTACGGGACACGGCGGCAAACACCATATATTTT.

This sequence joins TRBV6-1 and TRBJ1-2; weak D call: TRBD1 (5 bases). The germline V and J ends were trimmed by 7 bases and 2 bases, with 11 bases remaining between them. The germline gives CDR1 MNHNS, CDR2 SASEGT. The CDR3 is 13 residues long. In DNA, the CDR3 is TGTGCCAGCATTGGGGACTGGAACTATGGCTACACCTTC. Translated: CASIGDWNYGYTF.

The chain couples TRBV5-6 to TRBJ1-1; tentatively, D is TRBD1 (6 bases). This CDR3 comprises 14 residues. V was cut by 1 base and J by 2 bases, with 9 bases left in between. The germline V gene encodes CDR1 SGHDT and CDR2 YYEEEE. The CDR3 DNA is TGTGCCAGCAGCTTGCAGGGGTCCAACACTGAAGCTTTCTTT. Protein sequence: CASSLQGSNTEAFF.

A few counts support this clone. The chain combines TRBV7-2 with TRBJ1-2, with 10 positions matching TRBD1. The germline V gene encodes CDR1 SGHTA and CDR2 FQGNSA. This CDR3 comprises 15 residues. J lost 2 bases, V lost 3 bases, and 3 bases had no gene match. The CDR3 nucleotides are TGTGCCAGCAGCTTGAGGACAGGGGGGAACTATGGCTACACCTTC. The encoded protein is CASSLRTGGNYGYTF.

The V gene is TRBV11-2, the J gene TRBJ1-6; possible D gene TRBD1, 6 bases. The V end lost 5 bases, the J end lost 10 bases, and 18 bases lay between the germline ends. The CDR3 extends over 15 amino acids. Germline CDR1 and CDR2: SGHAT and FQNNGV. CDR3 DNA sequence: TGTGCCAGCAGCACCAAGGGAGGGGGAGGATCACCCCTCCACTTT. Encoded protein: CASSTKGGGGSPLHF.

This chain links TRBV13 with TRBJ2-7; D may be TRBD2 (5 bases). Trimming removed 9 bases from V and 7 bases from J, with 19 bases in between. Germline lookup yields CDR1 PRHDT and CDR2 FYEKMQ (reference sequence). This CDR3 is 13 amino acids long. The CDR3 DNA follows: TGTGCCAGTCGGGAACCACCCTCGGGTGAGCAGTACTTC. Residues: CASREPPSGEQYF.

The chain combines TRBV2 with TRBJ2-7; D perhaps matches TRBD1 (5 bases). This CDR3 region has 15 residues. Trimming took 6 bases from V and 3 from J, leaving 18 bases between them. The germline CDR1 and CDR2 sequences are SNHLY and FYNNEI. The CDR3 here is CASRVDTPVIYEQYF. Here the CDR3 DNA reads TGTGCCAGCAGGGTGGACACACCCGTCATCTACGAGCAGTACTTC.

The genes are TRBV6-5 and TRBJ2-7; TRBD1 aligns across 9 bases. V was clipped by 6 bases and J by 4 bases; unmatched bases: 7. The V gene's germline CDR1 is MNHEY and CDR2 SVGAGI. The CDR3 sequence is 14 residues long. CDR3 sequence reads: CASSSGTGTYEQYF. CDR3 bases: TGTGCCAGCAGCTCCGGGACAGGGACTTACGAGCAGTACTTC.

This chain uses TRBV29-1 with TRBJ2-3; D may be TRBD1 (6 bases). V was clipped by 7 bases and J by 2 bases, with 16 bases between them. This CDR3 is 14 amino acids long. Germline V gives CDR1 SQVTM, CDR2 ANQGSEA. CDR3 DNA: TGCAGCGCTACACGTCAGGGGAACACAGATACGCAGTATTTT. This gives the protein CSATRQGNTDTQYF.

This sequence joins TRBV7-2 and TRBJ2-1; 12 bases agree with TRBD1. CDR3 length equals 15 residues. J lost 13 bases, V lost 0 bases, and 7 bases had no gene match. CDR1 SGHTA and CDR2 FQGNSA come from the germline V gene. The CDR3 DNA is TGTGCCAGCAGCTTAGCGTTTCGGGACAGGGGGCGACAGTTCTTC. Protein: CASSLAFRDRGRQFF.

This chain connects TRBV2 to TRBJ2-3, with 8 nucleotides matching TRBD1. CDR3 length: 14 amino acids. Germline lookup yields CDR1 SNHLY and CDR2 FYNNEI. J was trimmed by 2 bases and V by 10 bases; bases with no gene match: 8. CDR3 nucleotides: TGTGCCACTGGACAGGGACAACTCACAGATACGCAGTATTTT. Residues: CATGQGQLTDTQYF.

The chain links TRBV7-2 to TRBJ2-7, with 13 bases lining up with TRBD2. Germline loops: CDR1 SGHTA, CDR2 FQGNSA. J lost 7 bases, V lost 5 bases, and 14 bases had no gene match. The CDR3 has 17 residues. This CDR3 is CASSLYPTSGRALEQYF. The CDR3 DNA sequence: TGTGCCAGCAGCCTTTACCCAACTAGCGGGAGGGCCTTGGAGCAGTACTTC.

The CDR3 spells CASSLMQVNTEAFF. The CDR3, as DNA: TGTGCCAGCAGTTTAATGCAGGTAAACACTGAAGCTTTCTTT. V gene TRBV28 combines with J gene TRBJ1-1; D gene uncertain. Trimming removed 2 bases at V and 2 bases at J, with 9 bases between. This CDR3 spans 14 amino acids. The germline gives CDR1 MDHEN, CDR2 SYDVKM.

The chain is built from TRBV6-5 and TRBJ1-1; D is perhaps TRBD1 (5 bases). V was pared by 6 bases and J by 4 bases, with 12 bases between. Germline V lookup: CDR1 MNHEY, CDR2 SVGAGI. The CDR3 runs 13 residues. The CDR3 sequence: CASRAGLSTEAFF. CDR3 DNA: TGTGCCAGCAGGGCAGGGTTGAGCACTGAAGCTTTCTTT.

The chain recombines TRBV30 with TRBJ2-3; maybe TRBD2 (6 bases). Germline CDR1 GTSNPN, CDR2 SVGIG (reference sequence). The ends were cut back, 6 bases at V and 0 bases at J, with 7 bases in the middle. CDR3 size: 12 residues. The CDR3 nucleotides read TGTGCCTGCCGGGGGAGCACAGATACGCAGTATTTT. It codes for CACRGSTDTQYF.

The CDR3 coding sequence is TGCGCCAAAGTGGGAGTGGCCTACGAGCAGTACTTC. Protein: CAKVGVAYEQYF. V usage is TRBV10-1 and J usage is TRBJ2-7; a possible D gene is TRBD2 (5 bases). This CDR3 is built from 12 residues. The V and J ends lost 10 bases and 2 bases respectively, with 12 bases between them. CDR1 is WNHNN, CDR2 SYGVQD, per germline (reference sequence).

This clone was seen only a few times. The V and J genes are TRBV6-8 and TRBJ1-3; D gene ambiguous. Germline CDR1 reads MNHGY; CDR2 reads SAAAGT. The V end was cut by 7 bases, the J end by 1 base, with 17 bases between. The CDR3 covers 16 residues. For the CDR3, the DNA is TGTGCCAGCAATATACGACATGGATCATCTGGAAACACCATATATTTT. This gives the protein CASNIRHGSSGNTIYF.

The chain combines TRBV6-5 with TRBJ1-5; tentatively, D is TRBD1 (5 bases). The CDR3 has 15 residues. Germline CDR1 and CDR2: MNHEY and SVGAGI. V was trimmed by 0 bases and J by 4 bases, leaving 10 bases between them. The CDR3 nucleotides read TGTGCCAGCAGTTACTCAGGGGTAGGTAATCAGCCCCAGCATTTT. Its translation is CASSYSGVGNQPQHF.

The rearrangement joins TRBV14 to TRBJ2-5, with 8 bases lining up with TRBD2. The DNA end lines up better with TRBJ2-7; the J call may be wrong. CDR1 is SGHDN and CDR2 is FVKESK in the germline V gene. CDR3 length equals 15 residues. The chain's CDR3 is CASSPSGRGVLEQYF. The CDR3 nucleotides are TGTGCCAGCAGCCCCAGCGGGAGAGGGGTACTCGAGCAGTACTTC.

The chain uses TRBV18 and TRBJ2-2, with TRBD2 matching over 14 bases. V dropped 3 bases and J dropped 3; count of bases not matched to a gene: 6. CDR3 size: 18 residues. Looked up from germline, CDR1 is KGHSH and CDR2 is LQKENI. The CDR3 region has the DNA TGTGCCAGCTCACCTCAGGGACTAGCGGGAGCGCACACCGGGGAGCTGTTTTTT. Translation gives CASSPQGLAGAHTGELFF. Variable domain in full (rest from reference TRBV18 and TRBJ2-2): NAGVMQNPRHLVRRRGQEARLRCSPMKGHSHVYWYRQLPEEGLKFMVYLQKENIIDESGMPKERFSAEFPKEGPSILRIQQVVRGDSAAYFCASSPQGLAGAHTGELFFGEGSRLTVL.

V is TRBV6-1 and J is TRBJ2-5; 7 nucleotides match TRBD2. The J call is in doubt because the DNA end fits TRBJ2-7 better. CDR1 and CDR2 (germline): MNHNS, SASEGT. The CDR3 totals 15 residues. The CDR3 is CASSPGRTSSYEQYF. The CDR3 DNA reads as TGTGCCAGCAGTCCCGGGAGGACATCCTCCTACGAGCAGTACTTC.

The chain links TRBV5-6 to TRBJ2-5; TRBD2 agrees at 10 bases. The CDR3 sequence is 17 residues long. Germline V lookup: CDR1 SGHDT, CDR2 YYEEEE. J gave up 3 bases and V 6 bases, and 14 bases lay outside the gene matches. CDR3 protein: CASTLFTSGAPEETQYF. The CDR3 nucleotides are TGTGCCAGCACCCTTTTTACTAGCGGGGCCCCCGAAGAGACCCAGTACTTC.